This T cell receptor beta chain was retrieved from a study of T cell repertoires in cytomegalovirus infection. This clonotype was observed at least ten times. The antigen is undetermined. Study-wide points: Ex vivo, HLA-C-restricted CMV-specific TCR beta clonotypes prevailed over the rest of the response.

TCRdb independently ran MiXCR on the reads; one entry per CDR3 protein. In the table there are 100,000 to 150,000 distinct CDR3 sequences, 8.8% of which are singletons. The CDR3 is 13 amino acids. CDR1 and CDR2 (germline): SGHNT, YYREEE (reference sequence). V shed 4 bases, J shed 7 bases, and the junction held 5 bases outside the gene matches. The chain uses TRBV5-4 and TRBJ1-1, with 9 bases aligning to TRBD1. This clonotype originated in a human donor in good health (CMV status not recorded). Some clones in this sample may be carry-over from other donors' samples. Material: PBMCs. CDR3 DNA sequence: TGTGCCAGCAGCCCTAGGACAGGGGTTGAAGCTTTCTTT. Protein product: CASSPRTGVEAFF.